This T cell receptor beta chain was sequenced during a study of breast tumors, draining lymph nodes, adjacent tissues. TCRdb re-derived calls from the multiplex PCR reads in MiXCR, one entry per CDR3 protein. The table shows some 85,000 distinct CDR3 sequences, with approximately 31% occurring only once. Study-wide points: Data fit most tumor T cells coming from lymph node, expanding in tumor. Tumor TCR diversity was below lymph nodes but above nontumor tissue. The lymph node origin of tumor T cells was framed as consistent with a hypothesis, not demonstrated. Tumor and nontumor repertoires were significantly more similar in luminal-like than in basal-like breast cancer.

As concerns this clonotype: Its specificity is unknown. The junction departs from the called germline gene at one end, perhaps through a read error.

The germline V gene has CDR1 SGHRS and CDR2 YFSETQ. The CDR3 covers 12 residues. Breast cancer patients provided tissue from their axillary draining lymph nodes. Sequences were obtained from axillary lymph node tissue. The rearrangement uses TRBV5-1 and TRBJ2-5; no clear D. The receptor was isolated from a female donor with breast cancer. Some clones in this sample may be carry-over from other donors' samples. The CDR3 protein is CASSVSGETHYF. CDR3 bases: TGCGCCAGCAGCGTTAGTGGCGAGACCCACTACTTC.